This T cell receptor beta chain was captured in a study of metastatic and nonmetastatic thyroid tumors. The CDR3 sequence is 14 residues long. Looked up from germline, CDR1 is SGDLS and CDR2 is YYNGEE. Using MiXCR, TCRdb re-called clones from the PCR reads. In the table there are under 95,000 clones, around 9.2% of which are singletons. The entire patient cohort was treatment-naive prior to thyroid surgery. On this clone: With a much larger clone just one base away, this may be a read error.

The sample consisted of blood. This chain connects TRBV9 to TRBJ2-3; TRBD1 matches at 9 bases. The source is a female donor with papillary thyroid cancer or a benign thyroid nodule (not recorded which). Some clones in this sample may be carry-over from other donors' samples. CDR3 region: CASSVGQGTYTQYF. The CDR3, as DNA: TGTGCCAGCAGCGTGGGACAGGGCACATATACGCAGTATTTT.